A selection of T cell receptor beta chains follows, all from one sample in a study of T cells in localized non-small cell lung cancer. Some clones are missing from TCRdb's copy, which holds only in-frame ones; the method was immunoSEQ multiplex PCR. The sample has 1,500 to 2,000 clones; around 24% are singletons. Sequencing was performed on normal lung tissue next to the tumor, taken before any cancer treatment. These receptors were taken from a male donor older than 55 with stage II squamous cell lung carcinoma. Each CDR3 is given with its conserved first and last residue. D genes are given only for firm matches. Rows give clone size only sometimes, using once, few, many, or a class for an expanded clone.

d_gene	abundance	v_gene	j_gene	CDR3aa	CDR3nt
NA	medium-sized	TRBV6-8	TRBJ1-1	CASSYSIDSYTEAFF	TGTGCCAGCAGTTACTCTATCGACAGTTACACTGAAGCTTTCTTT
NA	few	TRBV11-3	TRBJ1-5	CASSPHAGTIKTSNQPQHF	TGTGCCAGCAGCCCGCACGCGGGGACCATAAAGACTAGCAATCAGCCCCAGCATTTT
NA	few	TRBV6-8	TRBJ1-1	CASSYAVSGAFF	TGTGCCAGCAGTTACGCCGTCTCGGGGGCTTTCTTT
NA	few	TRBV6-8	TRBJ2-5	CASSYSWFGQETQYF	TGTGCCAGCAGTTACTCCTGGTTCGGTCAAGAGACCCAGTACTTC
NA	medium-sized	TRBV1	TRBJ1-5	CASSHETGVGQPQHF	TGCGCCAGCAGCCACGAGACAGGGGTAGGGCAGCCCCAGCATTTT
NA	once	TRBV19	TRBJ2-7	CASSIDSTPVGYEQYF	TGTGCCAGTAGTATAGATAGCACCCCGGTGGGCTACGAGCAGTACTTC
NA	medium-sized	TRBV9	TRBJ2-2	CASSVDVGELFF	TGTGCCAGCAGCGTAGATGTCGGGGAGCTGTTTTTT
NA	NA	TRBV11-3	TRBJ1-1	CASSLSTMNTEAFF	TGTGCCAGCAGCTTATCAACTATGAACACTGAAGCTTTCTTT
NA	few	TRBV11-3	TRBJ2-5	CASSSPGRGVYQETQYF	TGTGCCAGCAGCTCCCCGGGTCGCGGGGTGTACCAAGAGACCCAGTACTTC
NA	few	TRBV19	TRBJ1-6	CASSIPLRFSPLHF	TGTGCCAGTAGTATCCCGTTAAGGTTTTCACCCCTCCACTTT
NA	medium-sized	TRBV9	TRBJ1-1	CASRVVTPNTEAFF	TGTGCCAGCAGAGTGGTGACACCGAACACTGAAGCTTTCTTT
TRBD2	NA	TRBV28	TRBJ2-7	CASSSTSGSSYEQYF	TGTGCCAGCAGTTCCACTAGCGGAAGCTCCTACGAGCAGTACTTC
TRBD1	NA	TRBV18	TRBJ1-2	CASSPDRANYGYTF	TGTGCCAGCTCACCCGACAGGGCTAACTATGGCTACACCTTC
NA	NA	TRBV6-8	TRBJ1-3	CASSYSRPSSGNTIYF	TGTGCCAGCAGTTACTCGCGCCCCAGCTCTGGAAACACCATATATTTT
NA	large	TRBV28	TRBJ1-1	CASSFIFRGLHTEAFF	TGTGCCAGCAGTTTTATCTTCAGGGGTTTGCACACTGAAGCTTTCTTT
TRBD1	once	TRBV25-1	TRBJ1-1	CASSPRSLQGRGEAFF	TGTGCCAGCAGTCCACGGTCCCTACAGGGGCGGGGGGAGGCTTTCTTT
TRBD1	few	TRBV6-8	TRBJ1-2	CASSYPTGAFYGYTF	TGTGCCAGCAGTTACCCGACAGGGGCATTCTATGGCTACACCTTC
TRBD2	few	TRBV9	TRBJ2-1	CASSERAGVSYNEQFF	TGTGCCAGCAGCGAGAGAGCGGGAGTATCCTACAATGAGCAGTTCTTC
TRBD2	NA	TRBV11-3	TRBJ2-7	CASSLVQLAFNEQYF	TGTGCCAGCAGCTTAGTCCAACTAGCGTTCAACGAGCAGTACTTC
TRBD1	medium-sized	TRBV6-8	TRBJ1-1	CASSRYRGDTEAFF	TGTGCCAGCAGTCGCTACAGGGGCGACACTGAAGCTTTCTTT
NA	NA	TRBV5-1	TRBJ1-4	CASSSRDPGEKLFF	TGCGCCAGCAGCTCCAGGGACCCCGGTGAAAAACTGTTTTTT
NA	NA	TRBV6-8	TRBJ2-7	CAISYDRQGSGEQYF	TGTGCCATCAGTTATGACAGGCAGGGCTCGGGGGAGCAGTACTTC
TRBD1	few	TRBV11-3	TRBJ1-6	CASSITGQGDSPLHF	TGTGCCAGCAGCATTACAGGACAGGGTGATTCACCCCTCCACTTT
NA	few	TRBV6-8	TRBJ1-1	CASSFRQSGRKNTEAFF	TGTGCCAGCAGTTTTCGACAATCGGGACGAAAAAACACTGAAGCTTTCTTT
NA	NA	TRBV19	TRBJ2-7	CASSKVRVLSSYEQYF	TGTGCCAGTAGTAAGGTCAGAGTTTTAAGCTCCTACGAGCAGTACTTC
NA	NA	TRBV6-8	TRBJ2-3	CASSSSTDTQYF	TGTGCCAGCAGTTCTTCCACAGATACGCAGTATTTT
NA	many	TRBV11-3	TRBJ1-1	CASSLGGRENTEAFF	TGTGCCAGCAGCTTAGGGGGACGGGAGAACACTGAAGCTTTCTTT
NA	NA	TRBV12-5	TRBJ2-2	CASNLGAGELFF	TGTGCCAGCAACTTGGGGGCCGGGGAGCTGTTTTTT
TRBD1	NA	TRBV30	TRBJ2-7	CASTQGTHEQYF	TGTGCCTCGACACAGGGGACCCACGAGCAGTACTTC
NA	few	TRBV10-2	TRBJ2-5	CASSTNLLQETQYF	TGCGCCAGCAGTACTAATCTCCTCCAAGAGACCCAGTACTTC
NA	NA	TRBV11-3	TRBJ1-4	CASSLEPATNEKLFF	TGTGCCAGCAGCTTGGAACCAGCAACTAATGAAAAACTGTTTTTT
NA	hyperexpanded	TRBV11-3	TRBJ1-1	CASSFSQENTEAFF	TGTGCCAGCAGCTTTAGTCAGGAGAACACTGAAGCTTTCTTT
TRBD2	NA	TRBV11-3	TRBJ2-7	CASSSETSGSRYYEQYF	TGTGCCAGCAGCTCCGAGACTAGCGGGAGTAGGTACTACGAGCAGTACTTC
NA	NA	TRBV9	TRBJ2-2	CASSVEGSGELFF	TGTGCCAGCAGCGTGGAGGGCTCCGGGGAGCTGTTTTTT
NA	NA	TRBV2	TRBJ2-1	CASTPEGRGNEQFF	TGTGCCAGCACCCCCGAGGGCAGGGGCAATGAGCAGTTCTTC
NA	NA	TRBV6-8	TRBJ2-1	CASSHERIYNEQFF	TGTGCCAGCAGCCACGAACGGATTTACAATGAGCAGTTCTTC
TRBD1	NA	TRBV28	TRBJ1-5	CASSLGTGGNQPQHF	TGTGCCAGCAGTTTGGGGACAGGGGGCAATCAGCCCCAGCATTTT
NA	large	TRBV28	TRBJ1-1	CASSLEELAMPVTEAFF	TGTGCCAGCAGTTTAGAGGAACTCGCCATGCCGGTCACTGAAGCTTTCTTT
NA	NA	TRBV11-3	TRBJ2-3	CASSLSPGTDTQYF	TGTGCCAGCAGCTTAAGCCCCGGCACAGATACGCAGTATTTT
NA	few	TRBV6-8	TRBJ2-5	CASSYLPRETQYF	TGTGCCAGCAGTTACTTGCCGCGAGAGACCCAGTACTTC
NA	few	TRBV11-3	TRBJ2-6	CASGLSSGANVLTF	TGTGCCAGCGGGTTGAGCTCTGGGGCCAACGTCCTGACTTTC
TRBD2	NA	TRBV9	TRBJ2-5	CASSSTSGIQETQYF	TGTGCCAGCAGCTCGACTAGCGGTATCCAAGAGACCCAGTACTTC